This T cell receptor beta chain was sequenced during a study of control samples from healthy donors and cancer patients. Germline V CDR1 and CDR2: LNHNV, YYDKDF (reference sequence). Trimming pared 3 bases from V and 2 bases from J, leaving 9 bases between. CDR3 length: 14 amino acids. The repertoire was sequenced with immunoSEQ multiplex PCR; TCRdb's copy has only in-frame clones and lacks some. This table has about 110,000 clones, over 75% appearing once. This chain connects TRBV15 to TRBJ2-3; a possible D gene is TRBD1 (6 bases). Specimen: PBMCs. This TCR derives from a woman in her sixties with lung cancer. CDR3 DNA sequence: TGTGCCACCAGCAGGCCGGGACACACAGATACGCAGTATTTT. It is translated as CATSRPGHTDTQYF. Full variable domain (rest looked up from reference TRBV15 and TRBJ2-3): DAMVIQNPRYQVTQFGKPVTLSCSQTLNHNVMYWYQQKSSQAPKLLFHYYDKDFNNEADTPDNFQSRRPNTSFCFLDIRSPGLGDTAMYLCATSRPGHTDTQYFGPGTRLTVL.